This TCR beta chain derives from a study of OX40 agonist ivuxolimab in advanced cancers. Study findings and constraints: Expanded peripheral T-cell antigen specificity went undetermined.

Germline V gene sequence: CDR1 MNHNY, CDR2 SVGAGI (reference sequence). The CDR3 is made up of 12 amino acids. Trimming pared 9 bases from V and 2 bases from J, leaving 10 bases between. Regarding this clone: Its target is not known.

Sequenced by immunoSEQ multiplex PCR; TCRdb stores in-frame clones only, minus some. The sample lists 90,000 to 150,000 clones, 85% to 90% occurring once. The sequence came from an adult with an advanced solid tumor such as melanoma, head and neck, liver or kidney cancer. Sample: CD4+ or CD8+ T cells sorted from blood, taken in a trial of the OX40 agonist ivuxolimab. The chain is built from TRBV6-6 and TRBJ1-1; D unresolved. CDR3 amino acids: CASKQRNTEAFF. For the CDR3, the DNA is TGTGCCAGTAAACAGAGAAACACTGAAGCTTTCTTT.